Listed here are 2 T cell receptor beta chains from one sample, sequenced in a study of T cell responses to AZD1222 COVID-19 vaccine. Sequencing used immunoSEQ multiplex PCR; TCRdb keeps in-frame clones, though not all of them. The data contain about 110,000 clones, roughly 84% of them singletons. Sequences were derived from peripheral blood, sampled on day 0 of AZD1222 vaccination. The receptors come from an adult in good health.

This chain joins TRBV7-2 and TRBJ1-4; D gene unclear. CDR3 length: 15 residues. Trimming took 2 bases from V and 0 from J, leaving 7 bases between them. Germline assignment: CDR1 SGHTA and CDR2 FQGNSA. The CDR3: CASSLFGATNEKLFF. CDR3 DNA sequence: TGTGCCAGCAGCTTATTTGGGGCAACTAATGAAAAACTGTTTTTT.

This clone was seen once. The chain has TRBV5-4 and TRBJ2-2; 8 positions agree with TRBD1. Trimming removed 4 bases from V and 0 bases from J; junction bases left unmatched: 5. The CDR3 sequence is 16 residues long. Germline values: CDR1 SGHNT, CDR2 YYREEE (reference sequence). The CDR3 DNA sequence: TGTGCCAGCAGCATAAACAGGGGGGCGAACACCGGGGAGCTGTTTTTT. Encoded protein: CASSINRGANTGELFF.